The rows below give T cell receptor beta chains drawn from one sample of a study of OX40 agonist ivuxolimab in advanced cancers. Method: immunoSEQ multiplex PCR; TCRdb's copy keeps in-frame clones and lacks some. This table holds 43,000 or so clones, more than 70% found once. Sequencing used CD4+ or CD8+ T cells sorted from blood, obtained in a trial of the OX40 agonist ivuxolimab. Receptors were obtained from an adult with an advanced solid tumor such as melanoma, head and neck, liver or kidney cancer. The CDR3 runs from the conserved cysteine through the conserved F or W. A D gene is named only where the DNA matches it firmly. For some rows the clone size is stated as once, few or many, or as a class when expanded; others skip it.

cdr3_aa: CASSKWQGRQPQHF
cdr3_nt: TGTGCCAGCAGCAAATGGCAGGGGAGGCAGCCCCAGCATTTT
v_call: TRBV21-1
clone_size: -
d_call: -
j_call: TRBJ1-5

cdr3_aa: CASSPLPSGNTIYF
cdr3_nt: TGTGCCAGCAGCCCCCTGCCCTCTGGAAACACCATATATTTT
v_call: TRBV5-4
clone_size: -
d_call: -
j_call: TRBJ1-3

cdr3_aa: CASSREFGTFNEQFF
cdr3_nt: TGCGCCAGCAGCCGGGAGTTTGGAACATTCAATGAGCAGTTCTTC
v_call: TRBV4-1
clone_size: -
d_call: -
j_call: TRBJ2-1

cdr3_aa: CASFVQTQNTEAFF
cdr3_nt: TGTGCATCTTTTGTCCAAACCCAGAACACTGAAGCTTTCTTT
v_call: TRBV6-5
clone_size: -
d_call: -
j_call: TRBJ1-1

cdr3_aa: CASSSTGNTEAFF
cdr3_nt: TGTGCCAGCAGTTCGACGGGGAACACTGAAGCTTTCTTT
v_call: TRBV7-3
clone_size: -
d_call: -
j_call: TRBJ1-1

cdr3_aa: CASSLARTAIPHYGYTF
cdr3_nt: TGTGCCAGCAGCTTAGCGCGGACAGCCATTCCCCACTATGGCTACACCTTC
v_call: TRBV7-2
clone_size: -
d_call: -
j_call: TRBJ1-2

cdr3_aa: CASSLALGANVLTF
cdr3_nt: TGTGCCAGCAGCTTGGCCCTTGGGGCCAACGTCCTGACTTTC
v_call: TRBV5-5
clone_size: -
d_call: -
j_call: TRBJ2-6

cdr3_aa: CASSLEGAAGRGEQYF
cdr3_nt: TGCGCCAGCAGCTTGGAAGGGGCAGCAGGGCGCGGCGAGCAGTACTTC
v_call: TRBV5-1
clone_size: -
d_call: -
j_call: TRBJ2-7

cdr3_aa: CASSQSCQGMDTQYF
cdr3_nt: TGCGCCAGCAGTCAATCGTGTCAGGGGATGGATACGCAGTATTTT
v_call: TRBV23-1
clone_size: -
d_call: -
j_call: TRBJ2-3

cdr3_aa: CASSADGYEQYF
cdr3_nt: TGTGCCAGCAGCGCCGACGGATACGAGCAGTACTTC
v_call: TRBV11-1
clone_size: few
d_call: -
j_call: TRBJ2-7

cdr3_aa: CASSSQQTGVGETQYF
cdr3_nt: TGCGCCAGCAGCTCTCAACAGACAGGGGTAGGAGAGACCCAGTACTTC
v_call: TRBV5-1
clone_size: -
d_call: TRBD1
j_call: TRBJ2-5

cdr3_aa: CASSLSNPSTDTQYF
cdr3_nt: TGTGCCAGCAGCTTATCAAATCCTAGCACAGATACGCAGTATTTT
v_call: TRBV11-2
clone_size: -
d_call: -
j_call: TRBJ2-3

cdr3_aa: CASSLTGDRYNEQFF
cdr3_nt: TGTGCCAGCTCACTAACGGGGGACAGATACAATGAGCAGTTCTTC
v_call: TRBV18
clone_size: -
d_call: -
j_call: TRBJ2-1

cdr3_aa: CASSVSTYSYEQYF
cdr3_nt: TGTGCCAGCAGCGTATCCACATACTCCTACGAGCAGTACTTC
v_call: TRBV7-6
clone_size: -
d_call: -
j_call: TRBJ2-7

cdr3_aa: CASSLRGRGLALTYEQYF
cdr3_nt: TGTGCCAGCAGCTTAAGGGGGAGGGGACTAGCGCTAACCTACGAGCAGTACTTC
v_call: TRBV7-2
clone_size: -
d_call: TRBD2
j_call: TRBJ2-7

cdr3_aa: CASSPRRAGWTEAFF
cdr3_nt: TGTGCCAGCAGCCCCCGACGGGCAGGTTGGACTGAAGCTTTCTTT
v_call: TRBV9
clone_size: -
d_call: -
j_call: TRBJ1-1

cdr3_aa: CASSPGQGRYGYTF
cdr3_nt: TGCGCCAGCAGCCCTGGACAGGGCCGCTATGGCTACACCTTC
v_call: TRBV5-1
clone_size: -
d_call: TRBD1
j_call: TRBJ1-2

cdr3_aa: CASSSGQTRDYGYTF
cdr3_nt: TGTGCCAGCAGCTCCGGACAGACCCGGGACTATGGCTACACCTTC
v_call: TRBV7-8
clone_size: -
d_call: -
j_call: TRBJ1-2

cdr3_aa: CASSTWTGGARGANVLTF
cdr3_nt: TGTGCCAGCAGCACCTGGACAGGGGGCGCGCGTGGGGCCAACGTCCTGACTTTC
v_call: TRBV7-9
clone_size: -
d_call: TRBD1
j_call: TRBJ2-6

cdr3_aa: CASSEIKPLGDTQYF
cdr3_nt: TGTGCCAGCAGTGAAATTAAGCCCCTTGGAGATACGCAGTATTTT
v_call: TRBV27
clone_size: -
d_call: -
j_call: TRBJ2-3

cdr3_aa: CASSLELVNTIYF
cdr3_nt: TGTGCCAGCAGCTTAGAGCTTGTAAACACCATATATTTT
v_call: TRBV7-2
clone_size: once
d_call: -
j_call: TRBJ1-3

cdr3_aa: CASSVVGSGNEQFF
cdr3_nt: TGTGCCAGCAGCGTAGTCGGGAGCGGCAATGAGCAGTTCTTC
v_call: TRBV9
clone_size: -
d_call: -
j_call: TRBJ2-1

cdr3_aa: CASSVALAVNYNEQFF
cdr3_nt: TGTGCCAGCAGCGTAGCTCTAGCGGTAAACTACAATGAGCAGTTCTTC
v_call: TRBV9
clone_size: -
d_call: TRBD2
j_call: TRBJ2-1

cdr3_aa: CASSLFADNPEAFF
cdr3_nt: TGCGCCAGCAGCTTGTTCGCCGACAACCCTGAAGCTTTCTTT
v_call: TRBV5-1
clone_size: -
d_call: -
j_call: TRBJ1-1

cdr3_aa: CASSYNAGNTEAFF
cdr3_nt: TGTGCCAGCAGTTACAATGCAGGGAACACTGAAGCTTTCTTT
v_call: TRBV6-6
clone_size: -
d_call: -
j_call: TRBJ1-1

cdr3_aa: CASSTGQPYEQYF
cdr3_nt: TGTGCCAGCAGCACAGGACAGCCCTACGAGCAGTACTTC
v_call: TRBV6-6
clone_size: -
d_call: -
j_call: TRBJ2-7

cdr3_aa: CATSRDSGWTYNEQFF
cdr3_nt: TGTGCCACCAGCAGGGATAGCGGGTGGACCTACAATGAGCAGTTCTTC
v_call: TRBV15
clone_size: -
d_call: TRBD2
j_call: TRBJ2-1

cdr3_aa: CATSRSVIYRGGETQYF
cdr3_nt: TGTGCCACCAGCAGGAGCGTTATTTATAGGGGGGGGGAGACCCAGTACTTC
v_call: TRBV15
clone_size: -
d_call: -
j_call: TRBJ2-5

cdr3_aa: CASSPSGTRYEQYF
cdr3_nt: TGTGCCAGCAGCCCATCCGGGACTAGATACGAGCAGTACTTC
v_call: TRBV9
clone_size: -
d_call: TRBD2
j_call: TRBJ2-7

cdr3_aa: CASTGGGETQYF
cdr3_nt: TGTGCCAGTACAGGGGGCGGAGAGACCCAGTACTTC
v_call: TRBV7-2
clone_size: -
d_call: TRBD1
j_call: TRBJ2-5

cdr3_aa: CASSLSPPGASEQYF
cdr3_nt: TGTGCCAGCAGTTTATCCCCCCCGGGCGCGAGCGAGCAGTACTTC
v_call: TRBV28
clone_size: -
d_call: -
j_call: TRBJ2-7

cdr3_aa: CASSVEDTGELFF
cdr3_nt: TGTGCCAGCAGCGTAGAAGATACCGGGGAGCTGTTTTTT
v_call: TRBV9
clone_size: -
d_call: -
j_call: TRBJ2-2

cdr3_aa: CASSVGASGAQETQYF
cdr3_nt: TGTGCCAGCAGCGTAGGGGCCAGCGGGGCCCAAGAGACCCAGTACTTC
v_call: TRBV9
clone_size: -
d_call: TRBD2
j_call: TRBJ2-5

cdr3_aa: CASSYRGGYGYTF
cdr3_nt: TGTGCCAGCAGTTACAGGGGAGGCTATGGCTACACCTTC
v_call: TRBV6-6
clone_size: once
d_call: -
j_call: TRBJ1-2

cdr3_aa: CASSPGSRGNEKLFF
cdr3_nt: TGTGCCAGCAGCCCAGGGTCGAGGGGAAATGAAAAACTGTTTTTT
v_call: TRBV7-2
clone_size: -
d_call: -
j_call: TRBJ1-4

cdr3_aa: CASSPAENNQPQHF
cdr3_nt: TGCGCCAGCAGCCCGGCGGAGAACAATCAGCCCCAGCATTTT
v_call: TRBV4-1
clone_size: -
d_call: -
j_call: TRBJ1-5

cdr3_aa: CASRLSGGSTDTQYF
cdr3_nt: TGTGCCAGCCGCTTAAGCGGGGGTAGCACAGATACGCAGTATTTT
v_call: TRBV7-6
clone_size: -
d_call: TRBD2
j_call: TRBJ2-3

cdr3_aa: CASIQRGQDTGELFF
cdr3_nt: TGTGCCAGCATCCAACGGGGACAGGACACCGGGGAGCTGTTTTTT
v_call: TRBV28
clone_size: -
d_call: TRBD1
j_call: TRBJ2-2

cdr3_aa: CASSLALQAAKNIQYF
cdr3_nt: TGTGCCAGCAGCTTAGCGCTCCAGGCCGCCAAAAACATTCAGTACTTC
v_call: TRBV7-9
clone_size: -
d_call: -
j_call: TRBJ2-4

cdr3_aa: CASSGGRGTYEQYF
cdr3_nt: TGTGCCAGCAGTGGGGGGAGGGGGACCTACGAGCAGTACTTC
v_call: TRBV25-1
clone_size: -
d_call: -
j_call: TRBJ2-7

cdr3_aa: CASSLADSRGGTGELFF
cdr3_nt: TGTGCCAGCAGCTTAGCAGATTCCAGAGGTGGGACCGGGGAGCTGTTTTTT
v_call: TRBV11-3
clone_size: -
d_call: -
j_call: TRBJ2-2

cdr3_aa: CASSRRGASSYNEQFF
cdr3_nt: TGTGCCAGCAGCCGCCGTGGGGCCAGCTCCTACAATGAGCAGTTCTTC
v_call: TRBV28
clone_size: -
d_call: -
j_call: TRBJ2-1

cdr3_aa: CASSDNTDTQYF
cdr3_nt: TGTGCCAGCAGTGATAACACAGATACGCAGTATTTT
v_call: TRBV6-1
clone_size: -
d_call: -
j_call: TRBJ2-3

cdr3_aa: CAWRMAGTAQPQHF
cdr3_nt: TGTGCCTGGAGAATGGCAGGGACCGCCCAGCCCCAGCATTTT
v_call: TRBV30
clone_size: -
d_call: -
j_call: TRBJ1-5

cdr3_aa: CASSFSGSYNEQFF
cdr3_nt: TGTGCCAGCAGCTTCTCCGGGTCGTACAATGAGCAGTTCTTC
v_call: TRBV7-3
clone_size: -
d_call: -
j_call: TRBJ2-1

cdr3_aa: CASSYGLAGLTDTQYF
cdr3_nt: TGTGCCAGCAGTTACGGGTTAGCGGGCCTCACAGATACGCAGTATTTT
v_call: TRBV6-6
clone_size: -
d_call: TRBD2
j_call: TRBJ2-3

cdr3_aa: CASSQGTGELFF
cdr3_nt: TGTGCCAGCTCACAAGGTACCGGGGAGCTGTTTTTT
v_call: TRBV18
clone_size: once
d_call: -
j_call: TRBJ2-2

cdr3_aa: CASSGRSGTYEQYF
cdr3_nt: TGTGCCAGCAGCGGTCGTAGCGGGACCTACGAGCAGTACTTC
v_call: TRBV5-4
clone_size: -
d_call: TRBD2
j_call: TRBJ2-7

cdr3_aa: CASSSPFYGYTF
cdr3_nt: TGTGCCAGCAGTTCCCCCTTCTATGGCTACACCTTC
v_call: TRBV27
clone_size: -
d_call: -
j_call: TRBJ1-2

cdr3_aa: CASMRGGPGEYEQYF
cdr3_nt: TGTGCCAGCATGAGGGGGGGCCCCGGAGAGTACGAGCAGTACTTC
v_call: TRBV28
clone_size: -
d_call: -
j_call: TRBJ2-7

cdr3_aa: CASSLAFGTGGFTEAFF
cdr3_nt: TGTGCCAGCAGCTTGGCCTTTGGGACAGGGGGCTTCACTGAAGCTTTCTTT
v_call: TRBV5-8
clone_size: once
d_call: TRBD1
j_call: TRBJ1-1

cdr3_aa: CASSLNPGQGYEQYF
cdr3_nt: TGTGCCAGCAGTCTAAACCCGGGACAGGGGTACGAGCAGTACTTC
v_call: TRBV6-6
clone_size: once
d_call: TRBD1
j_call: TRBJ2-7

cdr3_aa: CASMGGTGNEKLFF
cdr3_nt: TGTGCCAGCATGGGTGGGACAGGGAATGAAAAACTGTTTTTT
v_call: TRBV28
clone_size: -
d_call: TRBD1
j_call: TRBJ1-4